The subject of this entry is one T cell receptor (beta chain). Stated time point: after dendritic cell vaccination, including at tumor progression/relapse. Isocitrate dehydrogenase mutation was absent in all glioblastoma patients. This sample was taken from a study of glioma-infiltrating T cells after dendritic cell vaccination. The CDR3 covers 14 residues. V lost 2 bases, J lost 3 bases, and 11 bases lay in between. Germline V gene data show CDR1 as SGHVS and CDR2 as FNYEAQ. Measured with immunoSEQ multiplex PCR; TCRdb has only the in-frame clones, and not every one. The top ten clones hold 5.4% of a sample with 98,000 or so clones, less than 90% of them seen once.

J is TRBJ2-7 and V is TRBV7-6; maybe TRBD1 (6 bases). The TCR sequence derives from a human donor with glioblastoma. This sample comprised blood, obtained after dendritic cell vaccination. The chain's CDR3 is CASSLRDTHYEQYF. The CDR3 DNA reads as TGTGCCAGCAGCTTACGGGACACCCACTACGAGCAGTACTTC.